The sequence of this TCR beta chain was determined in a study of blood T cell repertoires in COVID-19. Study information: Researchers got acute and convalescent COVID-19 samples from the United States, Italy and Spain.

CDR1 and CDR2 from the germline V gene are MGHRA and YSYEKL. V lost 8 bases to trimming and J lost 8 bases, with 24 bases between them. The CDR3 runs 15 residues. Authors' processing steps: Quantification of nucleated cells was approximated via reference gene primer amplification. Sequencing was performed with immunoSEQ multiplex PCR; in TCRdb, only in-frame clones are kept and a portion is missing. That table supplies the V and J calls and clone size; D and trimming were determined from the DNA. The sample yields some 310,000 clones, 85% to 90% seen once. One Seattle source followed patients from active infection through their disease course.

The receptor was isolated from a woman in her twenties or thirties with COVID-19, enrolled during active disease. The chain is built from TRBV4-1 and TRBJ1-2, with D possibly TRBD1 on 6 matching bases. Material: peripheral blood. CDR3 in DNA: TGCGCCAGCGCGCTGGGCGAGGGGGTTTCACAGGGCTACACCTTC. It yields the protein CASALGEGVSQGYTF.